The 6 T cell receptor beta chains below come from one sample, sequenced in a study of shared clonotypes between healthy human individuals. The method was immunoSEQ multiplex PCR; TCRdb's version includes in-frame clones alone and lacks a portion of them. The sample has around 2,000,000 clones, roughly 94% seen once. Naive CD8 cells comprised CD45RO-negative, CCR7-positively selected cells, excluding terminally differentiated effector memory CD45RA+ cells. Specimen: naive CD8+ T cells sorted from blood. Source of these receptors: a man between 18 and 35 years old in good health.

The chain uses TRBV28 and TRBJ1-4; tentative D call: TRBD1 (5 bases). The germline gives CDR1 MDHEN, CDR2 SYDVKM. The CDR3 runs to 15 residues. V lost 4 bases and J 8 bases, leaving 17 bases between the germline ends. For the CDR3, the DNA is TGTGCCAGCAGTTCGGTCGAAGGAGGGGTGGAAAAACTGTTTTTT. It specifies CASSSVEGGVEKLFF. The full variable domain, with the rest looked up from reference TRBV28 and TRBJ1-4, is DVKVTQSSRYLVKRTGEKVFLECVQDMDHENMFWYRQDPGLGLRLIYFSYDVKMKEKGDIPEGYSVSREKKERFSLILESASTNQTSMYLCASSSVEGGVEKLFFGSGTQLSVL.

The chain employs TRBV6-5 and TRBJ2-3; 8 nucleotides agree with TRBD2. J was trimmed by 2 bases and V by 1 base; bases with no gene match: 2. The CDR3 has 15 residues. Germline CDR1 is MNHEY and CDR2 is SVGAGI. CDR3 DNA sequence: TGTGCCAGCAGTTACTTTGGACTAGCCACAGATACGCAGTATTTT. As protein: CASSYFGLATDTQYF.

The V call is TRBV6-1, the J call TRBJ1-4; 7 bases map to TRBD1. Germline values: CDR1 MNHNS, CDR2 SASEGT. There are 15 residues in the CDR3. V lost 1 base, J lost 2 bases, and 1 base stayed unmatched. The CDR3 loop is CASSEETGTNEKLFF. The CDR3 bases are TGTGCCAGCAGTGAAGAGACAGGGACTAATGAAAAACTGTTTTTT.

V is TRBV6-5 and J is TRBJ2-2; D might be TRBD2 (6 bases). The CDR3 length is 13 residues. The V and J ends lost 7 bases and 2 bases respectively, with 8 bases between them. CDR1 is MNHEY and CDR2 is SVGAGI in the germline V gene. CDR3 amino acids: CASMAGNTGELFF. CDR3 nucleotide sequence: TGTGCCAGCATGGCGGGAAACACCGGGGAGCTGTTTTTT.

The CDR3 loop is CASSLEVERGGSYNEQFF. The CDR3 DNA follows: TGTGCCAGCAGCTTAGAGGTTGAGCGGGGGGGCTCCTACAATGAGCAGTTCTTC. The chain couples TRBV11-3 to TRBJ2-1; 10 nucleotides match TRBD2. This CDR3 is built from 18 residues. V dropped 0 bases and J dropped 0; count of bases not matched to a gene: 5. Germline-derived CDR1 and CDR2 are SGHNT and YENEEA.

The chain joins TRBV5-4 to TRBJ1-1, with no clear D. The CDR3 extends over 11 amino acids. Germline assignment: CDR1 SGHNT and CDR2 YYREEE (reference sequence). Trimming cost V 2 bases and J 8 bases, with 7 bases left between them. The chain's CDR3 is CASSLGKEAFF. CDR3 in DNA: TGTGCCAGCAGCTTAGGGAAGGAAGCTTTCTTT.